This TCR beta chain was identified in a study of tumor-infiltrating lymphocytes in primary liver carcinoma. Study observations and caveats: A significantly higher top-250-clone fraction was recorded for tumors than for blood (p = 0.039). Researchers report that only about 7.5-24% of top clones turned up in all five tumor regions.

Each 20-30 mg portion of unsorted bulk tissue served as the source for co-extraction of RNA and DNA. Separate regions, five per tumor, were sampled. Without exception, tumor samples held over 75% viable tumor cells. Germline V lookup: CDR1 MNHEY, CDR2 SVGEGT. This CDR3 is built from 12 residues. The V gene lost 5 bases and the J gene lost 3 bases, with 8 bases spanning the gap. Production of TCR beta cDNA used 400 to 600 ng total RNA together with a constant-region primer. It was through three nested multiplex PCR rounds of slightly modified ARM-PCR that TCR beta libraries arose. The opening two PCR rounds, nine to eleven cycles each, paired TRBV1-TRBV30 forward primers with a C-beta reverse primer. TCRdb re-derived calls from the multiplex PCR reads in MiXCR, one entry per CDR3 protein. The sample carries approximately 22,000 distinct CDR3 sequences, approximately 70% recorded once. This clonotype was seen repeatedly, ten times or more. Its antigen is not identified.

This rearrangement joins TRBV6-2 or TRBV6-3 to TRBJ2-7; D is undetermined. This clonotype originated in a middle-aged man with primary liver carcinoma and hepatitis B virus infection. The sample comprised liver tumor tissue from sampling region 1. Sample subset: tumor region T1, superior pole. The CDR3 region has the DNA TGTGCCAGCAGTCCGACGGACTACGAGCAGTACTTC. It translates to CASSPTDYEQYF.